This TCR beta chain was retrieved from a study of cytomegalovirus exposure and HLA in healthy donors. Amplification used 60 Vbeta primers and 13 Jbeta primers. Measured with immunoSEQ multiplex PCR; TCRdb has only the in-frame clones, and not every one. Counted here are under 200,000 clones, 65% to 80% occurring once; the ten biggest clones make up over 2%. This clone has only a few counts. Its specificity is not known. Each of the donors was a healthy bone marrow donor. The CDR3 is 15 residues long. The V gene's germline CDR1 is SGHNT and CDR2 YENEEA. With 5 bases clipped from V and 6 bases from J, the junction kept 11 bases outside the gene matches. Study observations and caveats: Researchers reported in a later analysis that a missense DCLRE1C variant was tied to TCR beta V- and J-gene trimming.

Sequenced: PBMCs. The chain is built from TRBV11-3 and TRBJ2-3, with 7 bases fitting TRBD2. The receptor was derived from a woman aged 40-49 years in good health and CMV-seropositive. This CDR3 is CASSPGADGRDTQYF. CDR3 bases: TGTGCCAGCAGCCCGGGAGCGGACGGGAGGGATACGCAGTATTTT. Using reference TRBV11-3 and TRBJ2-3 for the parts outside the CDR3, the full variable domain is EAGVVQSPRYKIIEKKQPVAFWCNPISGHNTLYWYLQNLGQGPELLIRYENEEAVDDSQLPKDRFSAERLKGVDSTLKIQPAELGDSAVYLCASSPGADGRDTQYFGPGTRLTVL.